Below, 3 T cell receptor beta chains from the same sample are listed, as sequenced in a study of multiple sclerosis patients with progressive multifocal leukoencephalopathy. Here immunoSEQ multiplex PCR was the method, and the copy in TCRdb shows in-frame clones only, minus some. This table holds under 40,000 clones, about 91% found once. The time point here: before natalizumab initiation. Sequencing used PBMCs. The receptors derive from a man aged 25 to 40 with multiple sclerosis.

This clone was seen only once. The genes are TRBV7-9 and TRBJ1-4, with D hard to call. The CDR3 length is 11 residues. Trimming removed 6 bases at V and 8 bases at J, with 7 bases between. Germline CDR1 is SEHNR and CDR2 is FQNEAQ (reference sequence). The CDR3 DNA is TGTGCCAGCAGGGGTGGGGAAAAACTGTTTTTT. Its protein product is CASRGGEKLFF.

This chain connects TRBV10-3 to TRBJ2-2; D is perhaps TRBD1 or TRBD2 (6 bases each). Trimming removed 7 bases from V and 3 bases from J, with 18 bases in between. Germline lookup yields CDR1 ENHRY and CDR2 SYGVKD. The CDR3 consists of 16 residues. CDR3 DNA: TGTGCCATCAAGGGCAGGGGAGGAGTAGACACCGGGGAGCTGTTTTTT. Its translation is CAIKGRGGVDTGELFF.

This rearrangement joins TRBV30 to TRBJ2-5; D is unresolved. This CDR3 region has 14 residues. Trimming removed 0 bases at V and 1 base at J, with 9 bases between. CDR1 and CDR2 from the germline V gene are GTSNPN and SVGIG (reference sequence). CDR3: CAWSVLNFQETQYF. The CDR3 coding sequence is TGTGCCTGGAGTGTACTGAACTTCCAAGAGACCCAGTACTTC.